This entry is about one TCR beta chain. Its specificity is unknown. There were likely unrecorded immune exposures, though donors were nominally healthy when sampled. Trimming pared 3 bases from V and 3 bases from J, leaving 8 bases between. CDR3 length: 13 amino acids. CDR1 and CDR2 (germline): LNHDA, SQIVND (reference sequence). This sample is drawn from a study of cytomegalovirus exposure and HLA in healthy donors. Overall study: There were around 390 genotyped donors. Of these, roughly 84% fell in the genetic ancestry cluster associated with self-reported Caucasian donors.

The PCR ran on 60 Vbeta and 13 Jbeta primers. Data came from immunoSEQ multiplex PCR; TCRdb stores just in-frame clones and leaves some out. Here the sample spans some 94,000 clones, over 65% being singletons. Findings and caveats of the study: Data from an earlier analysis indicated that most TCR beta V segments were productive either about 87% or about 30% of the time.

The sequence came from a man aged 40-55 years in good health and CMV-seronegative. This chain connects TRBV19 to TRBJ1-1; D may be TRBD1 (5 bases). Sequencing was carried out using PBMCs. CDR3 DNA sequence: TGTGCCAGTAGTATGAAAGGGGACACTGAAGCTTTCTTT. Residues: CASSMKGDTEAFF.